This section outlines one TCR beta chain sequence together with its context. The antigen is unknown. The data belong to a study of yellow fever vaccine responses in identical twins. Notes on the study in general: Reportedly, twins' vaccine T cell responses looked partly convergent and partly personalized.

From the RT-PCR reads, TCRdb called clonotypes with MiXCR, one entry per CDR3 protein. The table lists more than 15,000 distinct CDR3 sequences, less than 75% of them singletons. The CDR3 is 12 amino acids. V was trimmed by 3 bases and J by 5 bases, leaving 7 bases between them. CDR1 is SGHAT, CDR2 FQDESV, per germline (reference sequence). V usage is TRBV11-1 and J usage is TRBJ2-5; D gene unclear. The clonotype was recovered from a woman younger than 35 who received the yellow fever vaccine. The specimen was T cells from blood (PBMCs), unsorted or a sorted subset (not recorded which), collected before or after yellow fever vaccination (not recorded which). The chain's CDR3 is CASSLSAETQYF. For the CDR3, the DNA is TGTGCCAGCAGCTTGAGTGCTGAGACCCAGTACTTC.